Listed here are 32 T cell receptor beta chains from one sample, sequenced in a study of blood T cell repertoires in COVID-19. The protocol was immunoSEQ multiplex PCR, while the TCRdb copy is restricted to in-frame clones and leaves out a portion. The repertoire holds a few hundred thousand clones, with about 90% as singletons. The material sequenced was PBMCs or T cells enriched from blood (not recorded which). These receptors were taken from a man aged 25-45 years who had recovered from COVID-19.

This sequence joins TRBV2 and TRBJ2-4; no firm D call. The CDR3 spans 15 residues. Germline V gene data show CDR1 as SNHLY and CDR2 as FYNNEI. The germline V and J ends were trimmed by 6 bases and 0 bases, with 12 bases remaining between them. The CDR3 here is CASRNGLLAKNIQYF. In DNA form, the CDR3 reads TGTGCCAGCAGGAATGGGCTGCTAGCCAAAAACATTCAGTACTTC.

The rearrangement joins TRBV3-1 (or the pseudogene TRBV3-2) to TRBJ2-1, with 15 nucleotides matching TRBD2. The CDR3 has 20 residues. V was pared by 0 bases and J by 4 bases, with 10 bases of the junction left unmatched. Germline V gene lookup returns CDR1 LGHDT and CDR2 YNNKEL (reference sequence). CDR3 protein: CASSQDLGTSGGSNYNEQFF. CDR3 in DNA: TGTGCCAGCAGCCAAGATCTCGGGACTAGCGGGGGGTCCAATTACAATGAGCAGTTCTTC.

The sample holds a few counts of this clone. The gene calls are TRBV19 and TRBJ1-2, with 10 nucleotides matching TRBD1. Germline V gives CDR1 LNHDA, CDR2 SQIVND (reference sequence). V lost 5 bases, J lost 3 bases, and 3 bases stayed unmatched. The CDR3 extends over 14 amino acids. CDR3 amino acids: CASSPDRGHYGYTF. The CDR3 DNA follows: TGTGCCAGTAGTCCCGACAGGGGGCACTATGGCTACACCTTC.

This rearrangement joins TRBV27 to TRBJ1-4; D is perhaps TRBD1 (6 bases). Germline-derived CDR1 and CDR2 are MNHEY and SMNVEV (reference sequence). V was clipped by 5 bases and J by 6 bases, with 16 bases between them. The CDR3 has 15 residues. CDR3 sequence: CASSQGGQTYEKLFF. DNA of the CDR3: TGTGCCAGCAGTCAAGGGGGACAAACGTATGAAAAACTGTTTTTT. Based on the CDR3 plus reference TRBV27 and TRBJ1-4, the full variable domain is EAQVTQNPRYLITVTGKKLTVTCSQNMNHEYMSWYRQDPGLGLRQIYYSMNVEVTDKGDVPEGYKVSRKEKRNFPLILESPSPNQTSLYFCASSQGGQTYEKLFFGSGTQLSVL.

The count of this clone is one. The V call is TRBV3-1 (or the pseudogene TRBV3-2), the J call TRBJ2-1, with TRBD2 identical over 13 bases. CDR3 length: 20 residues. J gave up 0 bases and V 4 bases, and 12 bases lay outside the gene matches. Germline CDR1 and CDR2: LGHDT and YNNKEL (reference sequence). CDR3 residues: CASSPPPGLAGQSSYNEQFF. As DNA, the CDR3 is TGTGCCAGCAGCCCACCCCCGGGACTAGCGGGACAGAGCTCCTACAATGAGCAGTTCTTC.

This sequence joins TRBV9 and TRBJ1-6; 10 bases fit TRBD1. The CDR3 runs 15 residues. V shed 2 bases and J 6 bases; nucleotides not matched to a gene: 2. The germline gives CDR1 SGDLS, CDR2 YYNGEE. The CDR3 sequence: CASSVRDRGNSPLHF. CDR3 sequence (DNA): TGTGCCAGCAGCGTTAGGGACAGGGGTAATTCACCCCTCCACTTT.

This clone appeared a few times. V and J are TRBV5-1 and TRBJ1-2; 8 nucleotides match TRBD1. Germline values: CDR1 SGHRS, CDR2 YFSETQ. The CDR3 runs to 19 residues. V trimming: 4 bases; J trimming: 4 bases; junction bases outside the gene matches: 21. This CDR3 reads CASSPGRRGPSWESYGYTF. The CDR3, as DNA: TGCGCCAGCAGCCCGGGACGCAGGGGGCCATCGTGGGAAAGCTATGGCTACACCTTC. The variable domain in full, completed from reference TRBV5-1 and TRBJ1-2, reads KAGVTQTPRYLIKTRGQQVTLSCSPISGHRSVSWYQQTPGQGLQFLFEYFSETQRNKGNFPGRFSGRQFSNSRSEMNVSTLELGDSALYLCASSPGRRGPSWESYGYTFGSGTRLTVV.

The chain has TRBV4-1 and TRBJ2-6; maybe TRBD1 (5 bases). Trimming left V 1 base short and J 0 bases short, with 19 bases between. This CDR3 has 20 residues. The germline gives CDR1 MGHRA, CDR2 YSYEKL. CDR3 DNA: TGCGCCAGCAGCCAAGTCTCCATCCCTACGACAGACTCTGGGGCCAACGTCCTGACTTTC. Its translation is CASSQVSIPTTDSGANVLTF.

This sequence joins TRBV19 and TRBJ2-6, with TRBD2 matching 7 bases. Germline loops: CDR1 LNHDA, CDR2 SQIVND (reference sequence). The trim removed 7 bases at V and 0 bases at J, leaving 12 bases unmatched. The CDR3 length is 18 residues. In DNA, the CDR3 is TGTGCCAGTACCCAAATCGGGGAGGGGACCTCTGGGGCCAACGTCCTGACTTTC. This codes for CASTQIGEGTSGANVLTF.

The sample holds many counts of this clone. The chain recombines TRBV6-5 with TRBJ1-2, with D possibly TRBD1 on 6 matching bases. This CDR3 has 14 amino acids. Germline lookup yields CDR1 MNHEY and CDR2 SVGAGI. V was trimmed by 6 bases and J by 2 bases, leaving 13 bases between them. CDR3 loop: CASRGTISNYGYTF. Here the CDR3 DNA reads TGTGCCAGCAGGGGGACAATTTCCAACTATGGCTACACCTTC.

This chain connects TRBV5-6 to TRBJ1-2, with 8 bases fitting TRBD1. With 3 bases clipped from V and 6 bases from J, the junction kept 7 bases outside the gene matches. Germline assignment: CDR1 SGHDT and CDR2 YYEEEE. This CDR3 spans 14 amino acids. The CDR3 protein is CASSSPRQGNGYTF. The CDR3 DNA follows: TGTGCCAGCAGCTCCCCTCGACAGGGGAATGGCTACACCTTC. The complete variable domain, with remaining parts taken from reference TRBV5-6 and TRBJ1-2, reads DAGVTQSPTHLIKTRGQQVTLRCSPKSGHDTVSWYQQALGQGPQFIFQYYEEEERQRGNFPDRFSGHQFPNYSSELNVNALLLGDSALYLCASSSPRQGNGYTFGSGTRLTVV.

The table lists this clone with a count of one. In DNA, the CDR3 is TGTGCCAGCAGCCCACAGGGATCCGGGGCCAACGTCCTGACTTTC. As protein: CASSPQGSGANVLTF. The V gene is TRBV9, the J gene TRBJ2-6, with D perhaps TRBD1 (6 bases). Trimming pared 4 bases from V and 4 bases from J, leaving 12 bases between. Germline values: CDR1 SGDLS, CDR2 YYNGEE. The CDR3 is 15 residues long.

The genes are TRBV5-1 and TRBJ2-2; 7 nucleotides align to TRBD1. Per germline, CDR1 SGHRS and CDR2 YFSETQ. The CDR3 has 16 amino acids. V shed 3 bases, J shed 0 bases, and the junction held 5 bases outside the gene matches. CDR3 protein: CASSWGTVTNTGELFF. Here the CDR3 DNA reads TGCGCCAGCAGCTGGGGGACAGTCACGAACACCGGGGAGCTGTTTTTT.

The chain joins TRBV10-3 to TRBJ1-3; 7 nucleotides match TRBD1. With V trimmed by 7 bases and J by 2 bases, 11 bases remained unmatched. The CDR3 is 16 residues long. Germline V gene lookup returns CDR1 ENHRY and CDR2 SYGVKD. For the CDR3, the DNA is TGTGCCATCACTCCCTCGACAGGGTACGCTGGAAACACCATATATTTT. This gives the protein CAITPSTGYAGNTIYF.

The CDR3, as DNA: TGTGCCAGCAGTTCGAAACGAGGATATGGCTACACCTTC. Protein product: CASSSKRGYGYTF. The chain couples TRBV12-3 or TRBV12-4 to TRBJ1-2; no firm D call. With 4 bases removed from V and 5 bases from J, the gap between germline ends came to 11 bases. CDR3 length: 13 residues.

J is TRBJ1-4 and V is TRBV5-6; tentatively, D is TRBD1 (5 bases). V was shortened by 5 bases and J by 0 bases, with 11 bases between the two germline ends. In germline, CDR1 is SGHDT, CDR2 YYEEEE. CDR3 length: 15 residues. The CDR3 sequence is CASRRDSATNEKLFF. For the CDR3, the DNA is TGTGCCAGCAGACGAGACAGTGCAACTAATGAAAAACTGTTTTTT. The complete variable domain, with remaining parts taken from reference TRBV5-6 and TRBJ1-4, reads DAGVTQSPTHLIKTRGQQVTLRCSPKSGHDTVSWYQQALGQGPQFIFQYYEEEERQRGNFPDRFSGHQFPNYSSELNVNALLLGDSALYLCASRRDSATNEKLFFGSGTQLSVL.

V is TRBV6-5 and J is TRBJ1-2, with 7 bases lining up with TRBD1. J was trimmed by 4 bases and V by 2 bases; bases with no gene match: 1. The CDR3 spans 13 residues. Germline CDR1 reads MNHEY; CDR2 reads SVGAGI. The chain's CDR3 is CASSYQGGYGYTF. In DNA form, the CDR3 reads TGTGCCAGCAGTTACCAGGGGGGCTATGGCTACACCTTC.

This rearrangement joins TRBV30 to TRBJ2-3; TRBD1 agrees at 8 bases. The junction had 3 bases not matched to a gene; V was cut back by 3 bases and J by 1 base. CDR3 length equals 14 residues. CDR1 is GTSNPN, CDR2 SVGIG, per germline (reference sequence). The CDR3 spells CAWSLTGGTDTQYF. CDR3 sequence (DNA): TGTGCCTGGAGCTTGACAGGGGGCACAGATACGCAGTATTTT.

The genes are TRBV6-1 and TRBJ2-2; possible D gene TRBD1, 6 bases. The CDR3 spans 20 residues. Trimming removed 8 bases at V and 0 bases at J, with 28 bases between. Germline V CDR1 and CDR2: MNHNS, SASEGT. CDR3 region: CASGGRYRATLTANTGELFF. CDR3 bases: TGTGCCAGCGGTGGGCGATACAGGGCCACCCTTACAGCGAACACCGGGGAGCTGTTTTTT.

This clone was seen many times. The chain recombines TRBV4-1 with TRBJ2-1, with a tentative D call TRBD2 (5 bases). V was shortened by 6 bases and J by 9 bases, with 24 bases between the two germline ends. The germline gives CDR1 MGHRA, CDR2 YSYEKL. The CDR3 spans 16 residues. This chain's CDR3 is CASRRGGSSYRGEQFF. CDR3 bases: TGCGCCAGCAGACGTGGCGGGTCAAGTTATCGGGGTGAGCAGTTCTTC.

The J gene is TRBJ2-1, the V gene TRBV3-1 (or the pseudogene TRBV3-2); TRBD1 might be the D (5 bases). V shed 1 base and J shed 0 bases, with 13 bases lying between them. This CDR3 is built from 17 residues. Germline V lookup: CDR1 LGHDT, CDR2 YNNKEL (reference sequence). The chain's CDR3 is CASSQGQGRSSYNEQFF. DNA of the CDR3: TGTGCCAGCAGCCAAGGGCAGGGTAGGAGCTCCTACAATGAGCAGTTCTTC.

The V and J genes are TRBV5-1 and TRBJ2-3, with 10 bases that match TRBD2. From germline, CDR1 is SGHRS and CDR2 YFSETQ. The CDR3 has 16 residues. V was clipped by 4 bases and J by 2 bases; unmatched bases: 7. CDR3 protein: CASSAKLAGITDTQYF. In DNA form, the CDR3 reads TGCGCCAGCAGCGCCAAACTAGCGGGGATCACAGATACGCAGTATTTT.

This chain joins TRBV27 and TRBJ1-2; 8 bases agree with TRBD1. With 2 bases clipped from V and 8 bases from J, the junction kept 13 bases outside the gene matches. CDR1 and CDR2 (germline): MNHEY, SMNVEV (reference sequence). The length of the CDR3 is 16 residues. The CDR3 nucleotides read TGTGCCAGCAGTTTAACCGGGACAGGCCTTTTAGGAGGCTACACCTTC. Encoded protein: CASSLTGTGLLGGYTF.

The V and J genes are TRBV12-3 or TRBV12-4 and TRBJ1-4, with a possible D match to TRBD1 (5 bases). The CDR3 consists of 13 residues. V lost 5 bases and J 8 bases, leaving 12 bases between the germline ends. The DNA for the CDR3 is TGTGCCAGCAGTCGCCGCGGGGCGGAAAAACTGTTTTTT. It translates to CASSRRGAEKLFF.

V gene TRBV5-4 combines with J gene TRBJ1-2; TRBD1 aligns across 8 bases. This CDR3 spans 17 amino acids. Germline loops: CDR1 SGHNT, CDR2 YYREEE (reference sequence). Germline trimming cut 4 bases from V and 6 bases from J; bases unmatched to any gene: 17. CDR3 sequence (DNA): TGTGCCAGCAGCCTGGGGGGTCTGGCAGGGGGCGCCAATGGCTACACCTTC. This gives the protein CASSLGGLAGGANGYTF.

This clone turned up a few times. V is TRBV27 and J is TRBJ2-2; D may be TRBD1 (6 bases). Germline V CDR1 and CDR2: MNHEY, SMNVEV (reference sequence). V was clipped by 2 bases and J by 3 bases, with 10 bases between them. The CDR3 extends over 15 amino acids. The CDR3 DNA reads TGTGCCAGCAGTTTACTAGGGGGATACACCGGGGAGCTGTTTTTT. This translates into CASSLLGGYTGELFF.

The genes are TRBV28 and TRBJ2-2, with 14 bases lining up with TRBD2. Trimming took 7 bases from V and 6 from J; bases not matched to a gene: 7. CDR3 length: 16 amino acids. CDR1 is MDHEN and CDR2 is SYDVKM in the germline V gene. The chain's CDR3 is CASTFGTSGSPGELFF. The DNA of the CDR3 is TGTGCCAGCACCTTCGGGACTAGCGGGAGTCCCGGGGAGCTGTTTTTT.

The CDR3 spells CASTQGNTEAFF. CDR3 coding DNA: TGCGCCAGCACCCAGGGGAACACTGAAGCTTTCTTT. V is TRBV10-2 and J is TRBJ1-1; TRBD1 is a possible D gene (5 bases). Deletions cut 7 bases from V and 1 base from J, with 7 bases between. The germline gives CDR1 WSHSY, CDR2 SAAADI. CDR3 size: 12 residues.

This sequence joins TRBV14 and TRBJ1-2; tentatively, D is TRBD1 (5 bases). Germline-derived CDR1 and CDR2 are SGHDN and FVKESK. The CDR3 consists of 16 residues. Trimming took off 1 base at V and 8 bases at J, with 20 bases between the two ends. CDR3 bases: TGTGCCAGCAGCCAAGTCCCGACCGGTCTCGGGGGGGGCTACACCTTC. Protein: CASSQVPTGLGGGYTF. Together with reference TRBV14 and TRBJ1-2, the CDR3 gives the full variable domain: EAGVTQFPSHSVIEKGQTVTLRCDPISGHDNLYWYRRVMGKEIKFLLHFVKESKQDESGMPNNRFLAERTGGTYSTLKVQPAELEDSGVYFCASSQVPTGLGGGYTFGSGTRLTVV.

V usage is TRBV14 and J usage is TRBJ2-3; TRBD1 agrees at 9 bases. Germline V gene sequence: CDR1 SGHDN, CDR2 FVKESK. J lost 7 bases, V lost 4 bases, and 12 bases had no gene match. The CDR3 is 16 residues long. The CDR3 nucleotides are TGTGCCAGCAGCCTAGGGACAGGGAAAGCTAAGAATACGCAGTATTTT. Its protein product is CASSLGTGKAKNTQYF.

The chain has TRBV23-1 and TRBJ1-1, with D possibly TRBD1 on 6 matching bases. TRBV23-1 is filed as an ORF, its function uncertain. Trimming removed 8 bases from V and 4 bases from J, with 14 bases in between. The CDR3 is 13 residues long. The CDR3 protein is CASAQGMGTEAFF. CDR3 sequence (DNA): TGCGCCAGCGCACAGGGAATGGGCACTGAAGCTTTCTTT.

For the CDR3, the DNA is TGCACCGGGGGATGGGACAACAATGAGCAGTTCTTC. Protein sequence: CTGGWDNNEQFF. This chain uses TRBV29-1 with TRBJ2-1; D may match TRBD1 or TRBD2 (6 bases each). The CDR3 loop spans 12 amino acids. Germline V gene sequence: CDR1 SQVTM, CDR2 ANQGSEA.